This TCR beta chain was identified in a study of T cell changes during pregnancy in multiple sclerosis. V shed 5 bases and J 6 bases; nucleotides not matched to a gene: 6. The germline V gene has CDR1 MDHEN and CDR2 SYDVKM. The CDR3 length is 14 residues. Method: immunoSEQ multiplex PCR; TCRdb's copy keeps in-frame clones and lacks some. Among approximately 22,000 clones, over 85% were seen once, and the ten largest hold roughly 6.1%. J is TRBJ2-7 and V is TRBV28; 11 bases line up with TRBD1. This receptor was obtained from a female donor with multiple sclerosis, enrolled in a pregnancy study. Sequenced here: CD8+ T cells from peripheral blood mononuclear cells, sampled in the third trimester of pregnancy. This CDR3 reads CASSPRDRGSEQYF. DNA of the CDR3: TGTGCCAGCAGTCCCCGGGACAGGGGGTCCGAGCAGTACTTC.